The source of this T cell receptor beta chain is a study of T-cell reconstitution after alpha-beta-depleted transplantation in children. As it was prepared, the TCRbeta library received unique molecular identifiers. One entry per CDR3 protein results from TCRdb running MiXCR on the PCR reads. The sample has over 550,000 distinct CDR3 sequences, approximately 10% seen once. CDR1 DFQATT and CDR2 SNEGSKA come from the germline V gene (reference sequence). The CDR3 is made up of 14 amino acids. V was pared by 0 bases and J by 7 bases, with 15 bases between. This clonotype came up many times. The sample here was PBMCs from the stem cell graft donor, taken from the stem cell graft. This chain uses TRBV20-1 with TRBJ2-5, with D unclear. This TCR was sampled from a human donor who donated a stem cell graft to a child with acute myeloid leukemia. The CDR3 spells CSARDGGTMGTQYF. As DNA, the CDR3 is TGCAGTGCTAGAGATGGTGGAACGATGGGGACCCAGTACTTC.